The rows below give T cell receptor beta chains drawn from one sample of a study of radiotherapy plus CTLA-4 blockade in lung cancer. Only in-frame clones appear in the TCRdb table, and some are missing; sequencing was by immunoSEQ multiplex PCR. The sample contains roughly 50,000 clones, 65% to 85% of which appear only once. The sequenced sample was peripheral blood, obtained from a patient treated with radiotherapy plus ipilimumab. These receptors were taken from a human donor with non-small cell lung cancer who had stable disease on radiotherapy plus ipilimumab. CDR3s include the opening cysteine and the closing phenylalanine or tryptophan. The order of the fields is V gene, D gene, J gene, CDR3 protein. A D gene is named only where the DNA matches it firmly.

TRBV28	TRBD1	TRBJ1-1	CASRTGGTEAFF
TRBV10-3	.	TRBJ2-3	CAISGEGGRRTDTQYF
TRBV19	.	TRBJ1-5	CASSRGLGSNQPQHF
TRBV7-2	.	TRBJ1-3	CASSLFSSSGNTIYF
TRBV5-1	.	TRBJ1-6	CASSLASSGVNSPLHF
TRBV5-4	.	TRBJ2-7	CASSHRGTSYEQYF
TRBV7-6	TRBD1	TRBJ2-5	CASSLTRQGVLSETQYF
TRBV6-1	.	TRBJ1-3	CASSLGSSSGNTIYF
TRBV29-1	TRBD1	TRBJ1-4	CSVDRTGRGEKLFF
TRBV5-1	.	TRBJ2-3	CASSPRGTLRVTQYF
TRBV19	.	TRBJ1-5	CASSPTGWRGGNQPQHF
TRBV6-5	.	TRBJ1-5	CASSYSSRQPQHF
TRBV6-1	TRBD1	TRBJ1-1	CANTDRGLTEAFF
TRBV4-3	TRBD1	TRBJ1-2	CASSQDLGVGTVNYGYTF
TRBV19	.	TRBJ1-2	CASSIVFGSHVKGYTF
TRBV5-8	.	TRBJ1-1	CASSLSSISMNTEAFF
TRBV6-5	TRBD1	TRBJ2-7	CASSVEGGGEQYF
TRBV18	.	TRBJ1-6	CASSPSDNSPLHF
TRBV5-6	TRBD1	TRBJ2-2	CASSLNRGRNAGELFF
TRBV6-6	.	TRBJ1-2	CASRPGPNYGYTF
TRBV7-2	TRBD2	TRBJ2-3	CASSLIGGGIVDTQYF
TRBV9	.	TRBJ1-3	CASSVGTVISGNTIYF
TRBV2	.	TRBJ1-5	CASSEAGEFQPQHF
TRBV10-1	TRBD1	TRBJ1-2	CASSGTGTGNGYTF
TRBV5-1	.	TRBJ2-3	CASSLEDGDGDTQYF
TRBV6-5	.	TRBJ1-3	CASSYLKGSGNTIYF
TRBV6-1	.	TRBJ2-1	CASSESWTAASQFF
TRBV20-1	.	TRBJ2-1	CSAIRGNEQFF
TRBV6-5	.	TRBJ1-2	CASSYSTAIVNYGYTF
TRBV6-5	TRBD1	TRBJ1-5	CASSPGTGNYQPQHF
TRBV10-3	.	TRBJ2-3	CAISVETQAQYF
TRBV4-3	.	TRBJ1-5	CASSQDSVQPQHF